This T cell receptor beta chain was sequenced during a study of shared clonotypes between healthy human individuals. Original handling: Because ImmunoSEQ provided only junction sequences with no quality scores, the filtering differed. Sequencing was performed with immunoSEQ multiplex PCR; in TCRdb, only in-frame clones are kept and a portion is missing. V, J and clone size are those of that table, while D and trimming were read from the DNA. The sample holds about 600,000 clones; roughly 97% are singletons and the top ten take 0.055% to 0.07%. The junction had 9 bases not matched to a gene; V was cut back by 10 bases and J by 4 bases. The germline V gene encodes CDR1 MDHEN and CDR2 SYDVKM. The CDR3 consists of 14 residues. Study observations and caveats: Richness estimates generally favored naive over memory subsets.

Remarks on this clone: The antigen is not known.

The J gene is TRBJ1-2, the V gene TRBV28, with 10 bases fitting TRBD1. The sequence was obtained from a woman in her thirties in good health. What was sequenced was naive CD4+ T cells sorted from blood. Subset given: CD45RA+ positively selected. The CDR3 protein is CATPDRGRTYGYTF. The CDR3 DNA sequence: TGTGCCACCCCTGACAGGGGGCGCACCTATGGCTACACCTTC.